Listed below are T cell receptor beta chains from one sample, sequenced in a study of brain metastases from non-small cell lung cancer. Repertoires were generated with immunoSEQ multiplex PCR, while TCRdb's copy carries only in-frame clones and drops some. This repertoire shows just under 550 clones, about 90% found once; its top ten account for about 9%. The sequencing input was tissue from a brain metastasis. The receptors here all came from a donor aged 40 or older with non-small cell lung cancer. The conserved cysteine and the conserved F or W are not part of the CDR3 here. The order of the fields is J gene, V gene, CDR3 protein.

j_call: TRBJ1-5; v_call: TRBV6-5; cdr3_aa: VSSSLGGTQPQH
j_call: TRBJ2-1; v_call: TRBV3-1/TRBV3-2; cdr3_aa: ASSRRFPFPSDNEQF
j_call: TRBJ1-6; v_call: TRBV28; cdr3_aa: ASSTGTGLPLH
j_call: TRBJ1-2; v_call: TRBV3-1/TRBV3-2; cdr3_aa: ASSRRDSALGNYGYT
j_call: TRBJ2-5; v_call: TRBV5-1; cdr3_aa: ASSSGQGGSETQY
j_call: TRBJ2-1; v_call: TRBV6-5; cdr3_aa: ASSFHDPLYNEQF
j_call: TRBJ2-7; v_call: TRBV7-2; cdr3_aa: ASSHRGTGSSYEQY
j_call: TRBJ2-3; v_call: TRBV5-1; cdr3_aa: ASSLEDPSTDTQY
j_call: TRBJ2-7; v_call: TRBV10-2; cdr3_aa: ATTAGQIYEQY
j_call: TRBJ2-4; v_call: TRBV14; cdr3_aa: ASSQAGQGIDIQY
j_call: TRBJ1-1; v_call: TRBV21-1; cdr3_aa: ASSKGRGRGEAF
j_call: TRBJ1-1; v_call: TRBV28; cdr3_aa: ASSETGTRGAF
j_call: TRBJ2-1; v_call: TRBV28; cdr3_aa: ASSLLGEQF
j_call: TRBJ1-6; v_call: TRBV19; cdr3_aa: ASSIEGRNNSPLH
j_call: TRBJ2-5; v_call: TRBV7-9; cdr3_aa: ASSSGTGGPQETQY
j_call: TRBJ1-5; v_call: TRBV6-5; cdr3_aa: ASSLLGVGNQPQH
j_call: TRBJ1-2; v_call: TRBV24-1; cdr3_aa: ATSPRDSYGYT
j_call: TRBJ1-5; v_call: TRBV5-5; cdr3_aa: ANSLWGEGNQPQH